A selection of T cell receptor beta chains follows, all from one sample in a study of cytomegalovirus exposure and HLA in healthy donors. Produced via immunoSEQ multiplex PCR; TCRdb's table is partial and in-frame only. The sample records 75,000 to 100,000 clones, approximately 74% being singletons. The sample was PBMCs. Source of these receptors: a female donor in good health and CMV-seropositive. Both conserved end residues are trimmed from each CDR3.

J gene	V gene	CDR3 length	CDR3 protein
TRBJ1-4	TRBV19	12	ASSADPGHQKLF
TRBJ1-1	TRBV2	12	ASSVMGQNTEAF
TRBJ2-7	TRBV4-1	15	ASSQLAGAPTSYEQY
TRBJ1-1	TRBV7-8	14	ASSLAPPAPGTEAF
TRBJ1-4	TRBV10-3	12	AISGTGGGEKLF
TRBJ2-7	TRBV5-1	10	ASSRDSYEQY
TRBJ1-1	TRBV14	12	ASSQGDSRREAF
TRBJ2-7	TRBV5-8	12	ASSLRGATYEQY
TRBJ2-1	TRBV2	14	ASSGRLLTTYNEQF
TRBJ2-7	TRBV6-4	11	ASSPGEFDEQY
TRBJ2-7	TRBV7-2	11	ASSLQRGYEQY
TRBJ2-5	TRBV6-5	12	ASTAPGVVQTQY
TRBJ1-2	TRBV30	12	AWATGQLSYGYT
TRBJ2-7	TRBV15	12	ATSRDPGSYEQY
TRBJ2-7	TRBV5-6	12	ASSLAGTPYEQY
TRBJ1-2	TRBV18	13	ASSQFPNPNYGYT
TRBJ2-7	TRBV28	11	ASSGTGSYEQY
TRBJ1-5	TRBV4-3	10	ASSQENGDLH
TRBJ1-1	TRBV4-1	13	ASRQRQGADTEAF
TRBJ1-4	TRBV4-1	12	ASSQTYNREKLF
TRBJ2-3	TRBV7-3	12	ASRRTGHADTQY
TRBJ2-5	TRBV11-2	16	ASSLGFGTSTYQETQY
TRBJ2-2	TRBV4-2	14	ASSQGVGGATGELF
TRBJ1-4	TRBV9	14	ASSATGAGANEKLF
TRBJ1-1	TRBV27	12	ASSSLTGFTEAF
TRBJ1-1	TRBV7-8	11	ASSSQWNTEAF
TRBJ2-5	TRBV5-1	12	ASSLQGGQETQY
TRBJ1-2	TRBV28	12	ASSRTGTGNGYT
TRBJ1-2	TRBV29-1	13	SVEDPRTGTYGYT
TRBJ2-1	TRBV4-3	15	ASSQDLSGASRVEQF
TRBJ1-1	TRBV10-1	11	ASSESGGTEAF
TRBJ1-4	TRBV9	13	ASSAGRATNEKLF
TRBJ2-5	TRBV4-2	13	ASSPLGRGLKTQY
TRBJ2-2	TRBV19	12	ATARGQYTGELF
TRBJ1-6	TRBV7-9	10	ASSLMESPLH
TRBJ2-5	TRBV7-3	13	ASSSGLAGEKTQY
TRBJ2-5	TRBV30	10	AWRGGQETQY
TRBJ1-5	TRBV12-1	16	ASSSHWSRGPVDQPQH
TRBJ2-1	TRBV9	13	ASSVGGGGGNEQF
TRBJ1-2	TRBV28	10	ASKSGDYGYT
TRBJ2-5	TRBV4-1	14	ASSQASGRAGETQY
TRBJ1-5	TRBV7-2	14	ASSLVGGWGNQPQH
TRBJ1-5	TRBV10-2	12	ASSADRGRQPQH
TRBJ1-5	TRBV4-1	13	ASSQEGTPNQPQH
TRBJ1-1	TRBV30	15	AWSKTSGGDWDTEAF
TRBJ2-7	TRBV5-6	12	ASSLGGGLYEQY
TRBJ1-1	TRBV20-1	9	SALISGCAF
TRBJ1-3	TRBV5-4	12	ASSLQGAGNTIY
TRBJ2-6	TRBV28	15	ASSPRTGGSGANVLT
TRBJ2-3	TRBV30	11	AWTTGGTDTQY
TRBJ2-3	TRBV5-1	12	ASRKTASTDTQY
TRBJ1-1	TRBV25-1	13	ASSDRLTGRTEAF
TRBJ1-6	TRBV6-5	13	ASGQGTAYNSPLH
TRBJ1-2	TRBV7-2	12	ASSLIVENYGYT
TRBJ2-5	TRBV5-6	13	ASAGRGGRGETQY
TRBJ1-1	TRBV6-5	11	ASSPGQGLVPF
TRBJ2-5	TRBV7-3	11	ASSSGQQETQY
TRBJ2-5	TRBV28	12	ASRGLAGQETQY
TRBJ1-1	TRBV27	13	ASSLTDRLDTEAF